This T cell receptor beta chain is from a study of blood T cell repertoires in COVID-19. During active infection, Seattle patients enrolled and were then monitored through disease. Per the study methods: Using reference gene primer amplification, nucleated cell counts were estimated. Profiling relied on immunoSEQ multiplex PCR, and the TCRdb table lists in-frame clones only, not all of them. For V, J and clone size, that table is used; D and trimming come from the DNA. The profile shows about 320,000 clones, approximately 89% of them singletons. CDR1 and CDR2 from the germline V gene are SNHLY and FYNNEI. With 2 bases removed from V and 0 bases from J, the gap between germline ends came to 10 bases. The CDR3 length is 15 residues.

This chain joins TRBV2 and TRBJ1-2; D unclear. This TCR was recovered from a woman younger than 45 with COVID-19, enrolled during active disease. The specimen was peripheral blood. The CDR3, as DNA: TGTGCCAGCAGTGAATACCCCAGGACTAACTATGGCTACACCTTC. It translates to CASSEYPRTNYGYTF. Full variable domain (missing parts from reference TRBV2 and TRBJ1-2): EPEVTQTPSHQVTQMGQEVILRCVPISNHLYFYWYRQILGQKVEFLVSFYNNEISEKSEIFDDQFSVERPDGSNFTLKIRSTKLEDSAMYFCASSEYPRTNYGYTFGSGTRLTVV.